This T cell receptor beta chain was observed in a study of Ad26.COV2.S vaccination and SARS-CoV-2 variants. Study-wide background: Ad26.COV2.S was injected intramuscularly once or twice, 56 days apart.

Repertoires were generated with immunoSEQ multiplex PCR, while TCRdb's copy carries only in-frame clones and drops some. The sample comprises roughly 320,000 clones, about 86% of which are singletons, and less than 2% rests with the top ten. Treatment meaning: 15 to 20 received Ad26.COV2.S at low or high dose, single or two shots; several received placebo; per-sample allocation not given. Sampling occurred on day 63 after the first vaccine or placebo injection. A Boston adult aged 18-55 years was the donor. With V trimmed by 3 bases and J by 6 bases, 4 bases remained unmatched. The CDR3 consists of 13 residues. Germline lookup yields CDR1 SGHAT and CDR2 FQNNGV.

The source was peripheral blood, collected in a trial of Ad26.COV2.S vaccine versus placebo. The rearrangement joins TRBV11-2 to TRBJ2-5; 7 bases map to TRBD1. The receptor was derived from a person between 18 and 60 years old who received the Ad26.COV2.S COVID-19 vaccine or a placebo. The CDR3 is CASSLTGSQTQYF. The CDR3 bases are TGTGCCAGCAGCTTGACAGGGTCCCAGACCCAGTACTTC.